This T cell receptor beta chain was retrieved from a study of shared clonotypes between healthy human individuals. Study outcomes and limitations: Rarefaction revealed incomplete sorted-subset sequencing despite large depth.

Comments on this clone: Its antigen remains unknown.

This CDR3 has 16 residues. Germline V gives CDR1 SGHAT, CDR2 FQNNGV. V was trimmed by 0 bases and J by 0 bases, leaving 9 bases between them. Here immunoSEQ multiplex PCR was the method, and the copy in TCRdb shows in-frame clones only, minus some. Of over a million clones in the sample, approximately 80% are singletons; the top ten hold 0.5% to 0.65%. Specimen: memory CD4+ T cells from PBMCs. The subset here: CD45RA-negative fraction. The J gene is TRBJ2-1, the V gene TRBV11-2; a possible D gene is TRBD2 (6 bases). The TCR comes from a man younger than 35 in good health. Some clones in this sample may be carry-over from other donors' samples. DNA for the CDR3: TGTGCCAGCAGCTTAGAACGGGGGAGCTCCTACAATGAGCAGTTCTTC. Translation gives CASSLERGSSYNEQFF.